Presented here are 27 T cell receptor beta chains from one specimen sequenced in a study of vaccination effects on CD4 cells after COVID-19. This table comes from immunoSEQ multiplex PCR, and its TCRdb copy is limited to in-frame clones, with some not included. Of some 74,000 clones detected, about 80% appear once; the ten largest clones hold 0.95% to 1.5%. These TCRs' antigens remain unknown. Antigen-specific CD4+ T cells were first expanded with viral peptide pools by the ViraFEST assay and only then sequenced. Following culture for about 11 days, CD4+ T cells were isolated. Participants received two doses of either the BNT162b2 or mRNA-1273 vaccine. The sequenced sample was CD4+ T cells from PBMCs cultured with HCoV-229E spike peptides, obtained after COVID-19 vaccination. The receptors originated from a human donor who received a COVID-19 vaccine.

The genes are TRBV5-1 and TRBJ2-5, with D perhaps being TRBD1 or TRBD2 (5 bases each). The CDR3 is 14 amino acids. Germline CDR1 is SGHRS and CDR2 is YFSETQ. V was pared by 3 bases and J by 0 bases, with 9 bases between. CDR3 in DNA: TGCGCCAGCAGCTGGGGACGGGACCAAGAGACCCAGTACTTC. The encoded protein is CASSWGRDQETQYF.

With regard to this clone: One end of the junction varies from germline; a read error may be responsible. The V call is TRBV24-1, the J call TRBJ2-6; D gene unclear. CDR1 is KGHDR and CDR2 is SFDVKD in the germline V gene. The CDR3 consists of 15 residues. The CDR3 reads CATSDIGSGANVLTF. The CDR3, as DNA: TGTGCTACCAGTGATATTGGGTCAGGGGCCAACGTCCTGACTTTC.

The chain links TRBV5-1 to TRBJ2-2, with TRBD1 identical over 7 bases. The CDR3 is made up of 16 amino acids. CDR1 is SGHRS, CDR2 YFSETQ, per germline. Losses at the gene ends were 0 bases for V and 5 bases for J; bases not matched to a gene: 7. CDR3 nucleotides: TGCGCCAGCAGCTTGGGACAGGGCAGTAGGACCGGGGAGCTGTTTTTT. It translates to CASSLGQGSRTGELFF.

This sequence joins TRBV10-2 and TRBJ1-1, with TRBD1 as a possible D gene (5 bases). The CDR3 consists of 15 residues. Germline V CDR1 and CDR2: WSHSY, SAAADI. V lost 9 bases and J 1 base, leaving 18 bases between the germline ends. CDR3 nucleotide sequence: TGCGCCAGTCGGGACCCTACACTTTGGAACACTGAAGCTTTCTTT. Its protein is CASRDPTLWNTEAFF.

V is TRBV6-5 and J is TRBJ2-2; tentatively, D is TRBD2 (7 bases). This CDR3 contains 16 residues. Germline V gives CDR1 MNHEY, CDR2 SVGAGI. The V gene lost 2 bases and the J gene lost 6 bases, with 16 bases spanning the gap. CDR3 DNA: TGTGCCAGCAGTTACATAGGCAGGGGAGGGGCCGGGGAGCTGTTTTTT. As protein: CASSYIGRGGAGELFF.

The genes are TRBV7-9 and TRBJ2-5, with TRBD2 identical over 8 bases. The CDR3 is 16 residues long. V lost 4 bases and J lost 6; bases outside the gene matches: 13. The V gene's germline CDR1 is SEHNR and CDR2 FQNEAQ (reference sequence). CDR3 loop: CASSWGVGLGEKTQYF. The CDR3 nucleotides are TGTGCCAGCAGCTGGGGTGTGGGACTAGGGGAGAAGACCCAGTACTTC.

This sequence joins TRBV6-6 and TRBJ1-2, with TRBD1 matching over 7 bases. In germline, CDR1 is MNHNY, CDR2 SVGAGI (reference sequence). Trimming removed 4 bases from V and 2 bases from J; junction bases left unmatched: 7. This CDR3 is built from 15 residues. For the CDR3, the DNA is TGTGCCAGCAGTTCCCTACGAGGGGGCAACTATGGCTACACCTTC. Its translation is CASSSLRGGNYGYTF.

The chain is built from TRBV9 and TRBJ1-3, with D tentatively TRBD1 (6 bases). Trimming stripped 4 bases from V and 0 bases from J, with 14 bases between. Germline CDR1 is SGDLS and CDR2 is YYNGEE. The CDR3 length is 16 residues. DNA for the CDR3: TGTGCCAGCAGCCCTCGAAGGGGGGGCTCTGGAAACACCATATATTTT. Protein: CASSPRRGGSGNTIYF.

This chain joins TRBV9 and TRBJ2-5, with 12 positions matching TRBD2. There are 16 residues in the CDR3. V lost 0 bases to trimming and J lost 5 bases; unmatched junction nucleotides: 5. Germline V CDR1 and CDR2: SGDLS, YYNGEE. The CDR3 region is CASSVALAGGGETQYF. CDR3 bases: TGTGCCAGCAGCGTAGCACTAGCGGGGGGAGGGGAGACCCAGTACTTC.

Here the CDR3 DNA reads TGCGCCAGCAGCAGCAGTGGGAGGGATGATGAAGCTTTCTTT. It specifies CASSSSGRDDEAFF. The chain is built from TRBV5-1 and TRBJ1-1; no reliable D call. The CDR3 contains 14 residues. The V and J ends lost 4 bases and 7 bases respectively, with 17 bases between them. Germline CDR1 and CDR2: SGHRS and YFSETQ.

The genes are TRBV6-4 and TRBJ2-7, with 7 nucleotides matching TRBD1. This CDR3 is built from 14 residues. With 11 bases clipped from V and 3 bases from J, the junction kept 13 bases outside the gene matches. Germline V gives CDR1 MRHNA, CDR2 SNTAGT. The CDR3 is CAPQDRPGFYEQYV. The CDR3 DNA follows: TGTGCCCCTCAGGACAGGCCGGGGTTCTACGAGCAGTACGTC.

J is TRBJ2-1 and V is TRBV6-2 or TRBV6-3, with D uncertain. Germline CDR1 is MNHEY and CDR2 is SVGEGT. The CDR3 runs to 11 residues. V lost 4 bases and J 7 bases, leaving 5 bases between the germline ends. The CDR3 bases are TGTGCCAGCAGTTTCGTGAATGAGCAGTTCTTC. Amino acids: CASSFVNEQFF.

This clone has only a few counts. The gene calls are TRBV19 and TRBJ2-3; D ambiguous. The ends were cut back, 0 bases at V and 5 bases at J, with 6 bases in the middle. Germline CDR1 is LNHDA and CDR2 is SQIVND (reference sequence). This CDR3 is 13 amino acids long. DNA of the CDR3: TGTGCCAGTAGTATAGAGGCAGAAGATACGCAGTATTTT. It translates to CASSIEAEDTQYF.

The gene calls are TRBV28 and TRBJ1-5; no clear D gene. The CDR3 contains 13 residues. V lost 6 bases to trimming and J lost 0 bases, with 6 bases between them. Per germline, CDR1 MDHEN and CDR2 SYDVKM. The CDR3 here is CASREYSNQPQHF. The CDR3 nucleotides are TGTGCCAGCAGGGAATATAGCAATCAGCCCCAGCATTTT.

The CDR3 bases are TGCGCCAGCAGCTTGGTTGGGGGCCCAGGCGAGCAGTACGTC. Translation gives CASSLVGGPGEQYV. V gene TRBV5-1 combines with J gene TRBJ2-7, with D possibly matching TRBD1 (6 bases). Germline assignment: CDR1 SGHRS and CDR2 YFSETQ. V was pared by 0 bases and J by 6 bases, with 13 bases between. This CDR3 region has 14 residues.

The V and J genes are TRBV6-4 and TRBJ1-1; 9 bases align to TRBD1. In germline, CDR1 is MRHNA, CDR2 SNTAGT. The ends lost 6 bases at V and 0 bases at J; junction bases unmatched: 5. The CDR3 covers 15 residues. In DNA, the CDR3 is TGTGCCAGCAGATCACAGGGGGCCATGAACACTGAAGCTTTCTTT. Protein sequence: CASRSQGAMNTEAFF.

This chain uses TRBV30 with TRBJ1-2; TRBD1 is a possible D gene (5 bases). This CDR3 spans 15 amino acids. Trimming took 0 bases from V and 0 from J, leaving 11 bases between them. In germline, CDR1 is GTSNPN, CDR2 SVGIG (reference sequence). The CDR3 protein is CAWSVRQNTNYGYTF. The CDR3 nucleotides read TGTGCCTGGAGTGTACGACAGAACACTAACTATGGCTACACCTTC.

This chain links TRBV28 with TRBJ2-1, with 9 bases fitting TRBD1. This CDR3 region has 19 residues. Unmatched junction bases numbered 19, after V lost 6 bases and J lost 4 bases. Germline CDR1 and CDR2: MDHEN and SYDVKM. The DNA of the CDR3 is TGTGCCAGCAGGTTCTCATTGGGACAGGGAGGGGCAAGGTACAATGAGCAGTTCTTC. This encodes CASRFSLGQGGARYNEQFF.

The V call is TRBV6-5, the J call TRBJ1-5; tentatively, D is TRBD1 (5 bases). The germline gives CDR1 MNHEY, CDR2 SVGAGI. The V end lost 6 bases, the J end lost 3 bases, and 12 bases lay between the germline ends. This CDR3 spans 14 amino acids. The CDR3 region is CASRTGLLNQPQHF. DNA for the CDR3: TGTGCCAGCAGAACAGGTCTACTCAATCAGCCCCAGCATTTT.

The chain combines TRBV18 with TRBJ1-1; D not resolved. Trimming removed 2 bases at V and 1 base at J, with 11 bases between. From germline, CDR1 is KGHSH and CDR2 LQKENI. There are 15 residues in the CDR3. The CDR3 nucleotides read TGTGCCAGCTCACCAATCCGAAGAAGGAACACTGAAGCTTTCTTT. Encoded protein: CASSPIRRRNTEAFF.

This CDR3 is CASSEESSLYEQYV. CDR3 DNA sequence: TGTGCCAGCAGTGAAGAGAGTTCCCTCTACGAGCAGTACGTC. This chain uses TRBV2 with TRBJ2-7; D ambiguous. Looked up from germline, CDR1 is SNHLY and CDR2 is FYNNEI. With 1 base removed from V and 3 bases from J, the gap between germline ends came to 10 bases. This CDR3 contains 14 residues.

The genes are TRBV27 and TRBJ1-5; D is perhaps TRBD1 (6 bases). Germline loops: CDR1 MNHEY, CDR2 SMNVEV (reference sequence). V dropped 2 bases and J dropped 5 bases, with 7 bases sitting between them. The CDR3 covers 13 residues. The CDR3 sequence is CASSLDRYQPQHF. The CDR3 coding sequence is TGTGCCAGCAGTTTAGACAGGTATCAGCCCCAGCATTTT.

The V gene is TRBV6-4, the J gene TRBJ1-6, with a tentative D call TRBD1 (6 bases). This CDR3 has 14 residues. CDR1 MRHNA and CDR2 SNTAGT come from the germline V gene. The ends were cut back, 6 bases at V and 7 bases at J, with 13 bases in the middle. The CDR3 bases are TGTGCCAGCAGAAAAACAGGGATCAATTCACCCCTCCACTTT. Translation gives CASRKTGINSPLHF.

This clone was counted a few times. The chain combines TRBV5-1 with TRBJ2-2; 7 nucleotides line up with TRBD1. The germline V gene has CDR1 SGHRS and CDR2 YFSETQ. The CDR3 sequence is 15 residues long. J gave up 6 bases and V 4 bases, and 9 bases lay outside the gene matches. This CDR3 is CASSGRQGEAGELFF. CDR3 nucleotide sequence: TGCGCCAGCAGCGGTAGACAGGGAGAGGCCGGGGAGCTGTTTTTT.

This chain uses TRBV7-2 with TRBJ2-7; no firm D call. The CDR3 runs to 14 residues. V was clipped by 1 base and J by 2 bases, with 9 bases between them. Germline lookup yields CDR1 SGHTA and CDR2 FQGNSA. The CDR3 loop reads CASSLGPQTYEQYV. As DNA, the CDR3 is TGTGCCAGCAGCTTAGGCCCACAGACCTACGAGCAGTACGTC.

The chain has TRBV30 and TRBJ1-1, with D maybe TRBD1 (6 bases). There are 14 residues in the CDR3. V was clipped by 6 bases and J by 0 bases, with 14 bases between them. Germline CDR1 and CDR2: GTSNPN and SVGIG (reference sequence). CDR3: CACKRGTVNTEAFF. The DNA of the CDR3 is TGTGCCTGTAAAAGGGGGACGGTGAACACTGAAGCTTTCTTT.

A single count supports this clone. The chain employs TRBV2 and TRBJ2-1; D is possibly TRBD1 (6 bases). The V gene's germline CDR1 is SNHLY and CDR2 FYNNEI. Trimming stripped 0 bases from V and 12 bases from J, with 15 bases between. This CDR3 is built from 14 residues. This chain's CDR3 is CASSEASVGALQFF. The CDR3 DNA is TGTGCCAGCAGTGAAGCGTCCGTGGGGGCCCTGCAGTTCTTC. The full variable domain, completed using reference TRBV2 and TRBJ2-1, is EPEVTQTPSHQVTQMGQEVILRCVPISNHLYFYWYRQILGQKVEFLVSFYNNEISEKSEIFDDQFSVERPDGSNFTLKIRSTKLEDSAMYFCASSEASVGALQFFGPGTRLTVL.